The present entry profiles one T cell receptor (beta chain) with its context. This sample is drawn from a study of blood T cell repertoires in COVID-19. The table came from immunoSEQ multiplex PCR; TCRdb's copy has only in-frame clones and leaves some out. In the table there are about 200,000 clones, nearly 90% of which are singletons. In germline, CDR1 is SGDLS, CDR2 YYNGEE. This CDR3 comprises 16 residues. The ends lost 3 bases at V and 1 base at J; junction bases unmatched: 6. The chain is built from TRBV9 and TRBJ2-1; 8 bases map to TRBD2. This clonotype originated in a man in his fifties or sixties with active or convalescent COVID-19. Sequencing used peripheral blood. The DNA for the CDR3 is TGTGCCAGCAGCGCCCATACTAGCGGTTCCTACAATGAGCAGTTCTTC. This encodes CASSAHTSGSYNEQFF. The full variable domain, its missing parts supplied by reference TRBV9 and TRBJ2-1, is DSGVTQTPKHLITATGQRVTLRCSPRSGDLSVYWYQQSLDQGLQFLIQYYNGEERAKGNILERFSAQQFPDLHSELNLSSLELGDSALYFCASSAHTSGSYNEQFFGPGTRLTVL.